Given below is one TCR beta chain in context. This entry is derived from a study of PD-L1 blockade in urothelial cancer. Time point here: peripheral blood 6 weeks after treatment start. Assay: immunoSEQ multiplex PCR; the TCRdb copy retains only in-frame clones and omits some. Seen here are 40,000 to 55,000 clones, about 90% observed once, and the top ten hold less than 8%. This TCR was recovered from a man aged 65 to 79 with urothelial cancer. The starting material was PBMCs, obtained around atezolizumab (anti-PD-L1) treatment.

The CDR3 is CASSPPTGFEQFF. DNA for the CDR3: TGTGCCAGCTCACCACCGACGGGGTTCGAGCAGTTCTTC. The chain combines TRBV18 with TRBJ2-1; tentative D call: TRBD2 (5 bases). The germline CDR1 and CDR2 sequences are KGHSH and LQKENI. The V gene lost 0 bases and the J gene lost 10 bases, with 10 bases spanning the gap. There are 13 residues in the CDR3. Using reference TRBV18 and TRBJ2-1 for the parts outside the CDR3, the full variable domain is NAGVMQNPRHLVRRRGQEARLRCSPMKGHSHVYWYRQLPEEGLKFMVYLQKENIIDESGMPKERFSAEFPKEGPSILRIQQVVRGDSAAYFCASSPPTGFEQFFGPGTRLTVL.